Listed below are T cell receptor beta chains from one sample, sequenced in a study of a mutant IDH1 vaccine in newly diagnosed glioma. Their antigens are not known. The data were produced by immunoSEQ multiplex PCR, yet TCRdb's version contains in-frame clones alone and is incomplete. The data show under 40,000 clones, 80% seen once. Specimen: PBMCs, collected from a glioma patient whose treatment included an IDH1 peptide vaccine. The receptors derive from a man aged 35-49 years with glioma. Some clones in this sample may be carry-over from other donors' samples. Each CDR3 is given with its conserved first and last residue. Each record gives: D gene, J gene, V gene, clone size, CDR3 protein, CDR3 DNA. A D gene is named only where the DNA matches it firmly. Rows may omit the clone size; those that give it use once, few, many or a size class.

d_gene: -; j_gene: TRBJ2-3; v_gene: TRBV6-4; abundance: -; CDR3aa: CASSLGSFKDTQYF; CDR3nt: TGTGCCAGCTCACTCGGGAGTTTCAAGGATACGCAGTATTTT
d_gene: -; j_gene: TRBJ2-6; v_gene: TRBV5-1; abundance: few; CDR3aa: CASSLQGSGANVLTF; CDR3nt: TGCGCCAGCAGCCTACAGGGCTCTGGGGCCAACGTCCTGACTTTC
d_gene: -; j_gene: TRBJ1-5; v_gene: TRBV7-9; abundance: -; CDR3aa: CASSLVGNQPQHF; CDR3nt: TGTGCCAGCAGCTTAGTGGGTAATCAGCCCCAGCATTTT
d_gene: -; j_gene: TRBJ1-5; v_gene: TRBV30; abundance: -; CDR3aa: CAWSGEGSQPQHF; CDR3nt: TGTGCCTGGAGTGGAGAAGGGAGCCAGCCCCAGCATTTT
d_gene: -; j_gene: TRBJ1-5; v_gene: TRBV7-8; abundance: -; CDR3aa: CASSLGERQPQHF; CDR3nt: TGTGCCAGCAGCTTAGGGGAACGACAGCCCCAGCATTTT
d_gene: -; j_gene: TRBJ2-7; v_gene: TRBV29-1; abundance: -; CDR3aa: CSVADVYEQYF; CDR3nt: TGCAGCGTGGCAGATGTTTACGAGCAGTACTTC
d_gene: -; j_gene: TRBJ2-1; v_gene: TRBV29-1; abundance: -; CDR3aa: CSGGAGKGMEQFF; CDR3nt: TGCAGCGGGGGGGCGGGGAAAGGGATGGAGCAGTTCTTC
d_gene: TRBD1; j_gene: TRBJ2-5; v_gene: TRBV4-1; abundance: -; CDR3aa: CASSHDREETQYF; CDR3nt: TGCGCCAGCAGCCACGACAGGGAAGAGACCCAGTACTTC
d_gene: TRBD2; j_gene: TRBJ2-3; v_gene: TRBV6-4; abundance: -; CDR3aa: CASSDSGTGGTNTQYF; CDR3nt: TGTGCCAGCAGTGACTCTGGCACCGGCGGGACTAATACGCAGTATTTT
d_gene: -; j_gene: TRBJ1-2; v_gene: TRBV18; abundance: -; CDR3aa: CASSPLNKEGYTF; CDR3nt: TGTGCCAGCTCACCATTGAACAAAGAAGGCTACACCTTC
d_gene: TRBD1; j_gene: TRBJ1-1; v_gene: TRBV7-2; abundance: medium-sized; CDR3aa: CASSFTGGFDTEAFF; CDR3nt: TGTGCCAGCAGCTTTACAGGGGGCTTTGACACTGAAGCTTTCTTT
d_gene: -; j_gene: TRBJ1-5; v_gene: TRBV4-3; abundance: -; CDR3aa: CASSQIYQPQHF; CDR3nt: TGCGCCAGCAGCCAAATTTATCAGCCCCAGCATTTT
d_gene: -; j_gene: TRBJ2-3; v_gene: TRBV7-2; abundance: -; CDR3aa: CATKGGQLRDTQYF; CDR3nt: TGTGCCACCAAGGGGGGGCAATTGAGAGATACGCAGTATTTT
d_gene: -; j_gene: TRBJ2-7; v_gene: TRBV7-2; abundance: -; CDR3aa: CASSSRRGPGYEQYF; CDR3nt: TGTGCCAGCAGCTCCCGACGGGGACCGGGCTACGAGCAGTACTTC
d_gene: TRBD2; j_gene: TRBJ2-5; v_gene: TRBV5-1; abundance: -; CDR3aa: CASSLQVAGMNQETQYF; CDR3nt: TGCGCCAGCAGCTTGCAGGTAGCGGGTATGAACCAAGAGACCCAGTACTTC
d_gene: TRBD1; j_gene: TRBJ1-6; v_gene: TRBV5-1; abundance: once; CDR3aa: CASSLGTGEGSPLHF; CDR3nt: TGCGCCAGCAGCTTGGGGACAGGGGAAGGTTCACCCCTCCACTTT
d_gene: -; j_gene: TRBJ2-7; v_gene: TRBV5-6; abundance: -; CDR3aa: CASSTHPRQYYEQYF; CDR3nt: TGTGCCAGCAGCACCCATCCGAGGCAGTACTACGAGCAGTACTTC
d_gene: -; j_gene: TRBJ2-7; v_gene: TRBV6-1; abundance: -; CDR3aa: CASTEGDPQYF; CDR3nt: TGTGCCAGCACCGAGGGGGACCCGCAGTACTTC
d_gene: -; j_gene: TRBJ2-7; v_gene: TRBV5-5; abundance: once; CDR3aa: CASSLPYEQYF; CDR3nt: TGTGCCAGCAGCTTGCCCTACGAGCAGTACTTC
d_gene: -; j_gene: TRBJ1-5; v_gene: TRBV5-4; abundance: -; CDR3aa: CASSLGESNQPQHF; CDR3nt: TGTGCCAGCAGCTTGGGGGAGAGCAATCAGCCCCAGCATTTT
d_gene: -; j_gene: TRBJ2-7; v_gene: TRBV18; abundance: -; CDR3aa: CASSRPPSSYEQYF; CDR3nt: TGTGCCAGCTCCCGTCCGCCGAGCTCCTACGAGCAGTACTTC
d_gene: -; j_gene: TRBJ1-3; v_gene: TRBV6-5; abundance: -; CDR3aa: CASSPQGDSGNTIYF; CDR3nt: TGTGCCAGCAGTCCCCAGGGAGATTCTGGAAACACCATATATTTT
d_gene: TRBD2; j_gene: TRBJ2-7; v_gene: TRBV30; abundance: -; CDR3aa: CAWTASGSSYEQYF; CDR3nt: TGTGCCTGGACCGCTAGCGGGAGTTCCTACGAGCAGTACTTC
d_gene: -; j_gene: TRBJ1-4; v_gene: TRBV5-6; abundance: -; CDR3aa: CASSLVDNEKLFF; CDR3nt: TGTGCCAGCAGCTTGGTGGATAATGAAAAACTGTTTTTT
d_gene: TRBD1; j_gene: TRBJ1-1; v_gene: TRBV30; abundance: few; CDR3aa: CAWSDRDRVTEAFF; CDR3nt: TGTGCCTGGAGCGACCGGGACAGAGTCACTGAAGCTTTCTTT
d_gene: -; j_gene: TRBJ2-1; v_gene: TRBV7-2; abundance: -; CDR3aa: CASSLVLLAVTDNEQFF; CDR3nt: TGTGCCAGCAGCTTGGTCCTTTTAGCAGTAACCGACAATGAGCAGTTCTTC
d_gene: -; j_gene: TRBJ1-1; v_gene: TRBV2; abundance: -; CDR3aa: CASSVDRGDSTEAFF; CDR3nt: TGTGCCAGCAGTGTCGATAGGGGGGACTCCACTGAAGCTTTCTTT
d_gene: TRBD1; j_gene: TRBJ1-4; v_gene: TRBV7-9; abundance: -; CDR3aa: CASSNHRTGHKGEKLFF; CDR3nt: TGTGCCAGCAGCAACCACCGGACAGGGCATAAGGGTGAAAAACTGTTTTTT
d_gene: -; j_gene: TRBJ2-5; v_gene: TRBV19; abundance: -; CDR3aa: CASSMDLPETQYF; CDR3nt: TGTGCCAGTAGTATGGACCTTCCAGAGACCCAGTACTTC
d_gene: -; j_gene: TRBJ1-5; v_gene: TRBV19; abundance: -; CDR3aa: CASRGDYSNQPQHF; CDR3nt: TGTGCCAGTAGAGGGGATTATAGCAATCAGCCCCAGCATTTT
d_gene: -; j_gene: TRBJ2-7; v_gene: TRBV6-5; abundance: once; CDR3aa: CASSYSSIYEQYF; CDR3nt: TGTGCCAGCAGTTACTCGAGCATTTACGAGCAGTACTTC
d_gene: TRBD1; j_gene: TRBJ2-5; v_gene: TRBV7-7; abundance: -; CDR3aa: CASSRGQGETQYF; CDR3nt: TGTGCCAGCAGCCGCGGACAGGGAGAGACCCAGTACTTC
d_gene: -; j_gene: TRBJ1-2; v_gene: TRBV5-6; abundance: -; CDR3aa: CASSLARLEFYGYTF; CDR3nt: TGTGCCAGCAGCTTGGCCAGGTTGGAGTTCTATGGCTACACCTTC
d_gene: -; j_gene: TRBJ1-1; v_gene: TRBV9; abundance: -; CDR3aa: CASSEGGGTEAFF; CDR3nt: TGTGCCAGCAGCGAGGGAGGGGGTACTGAAGCTTTCTTT
d_gene: -; j_gene: TRBJ2-2; v_gene: TRBV13; abundance: -; CDR3aa: CASSLAGGNGELFF; CDR3nt: TGTGCCAGCAGCTTAGCGGGGGGCAACGGGGAGCTGTTTTTT
d_gene: TRBD2; j_gene: TRBJ2-5; v_gene: TRBV5-1; abundance: once; CDR3aa: CASSWGGTQTQYF; CDR3nt: TGCGCCAGCAGCTGGGGGGGGACGCAGACCCAGTACTTC
d_gene: -; j_gene: TRBJ1-1; v_gene: TRBV11-1; abundance: few; CDR3aa: CASSLNSGLEAFF; CDR3nt: TGTGCCAGCAGCTTAAATTCGGGGCTTGAAGCTTTCTTT
d_gene: -; j_gene: TRBJ1-2; v_gene: TRBV28; abundance: once; CDR3aa: CASSFFYGYTF; CDR3nt: TGTGCCAGCAGTTTTTTCTACGGCTACACCTTC
d_gene: TRBD1; j_gene: TRBJ1-3; v_gene: TRBV28; abundance: -; CDR3aa: CASSPPEGAAGNTIYF; CDR3nt: TGTGCCAGCAGTCCCCCTGAGGGGGCGGCTGGAAACACCATATATTTT
d_gene: -; j_gene: TRBJ2-7; v_gene: TRBV11-2; abundance: -; CDR3aa: CASSLLYEQYF; CDR3nt: TGTGCCAGCAGCTTACTGTACGAGCAGTACTTC
d_gene: -; j_gene: TRBJ2-5; v_gene: TRBV19; abundance: -; CDR3aa: CASSQGQETQYF; CDR3nt: TGTGCCAGTAGTCAGGGGCAAGAGACCCAGTACTTC
d_gene: -; j_gene: TRBJ2-1; v_gene: TRBV19; abundance: -; CDR3aa: CASNVINHEQFF; CDR3nt: TGTGCCAGTAACGTAATAAACCATGAGCAGTTCTTC
d_gene: -; j_gene: TRBJ2-5; v_gene: TRBV14; abundance: -; CDR3aa: CASSQQRGPQETQYF; CDR3nt: TGTGCCAGCAGCCAGCAACGGGGCCCACAAGAAACCCAGTACTTC
d_gene: -; j_gene: TRBJ2-1; v_gene: TRBV29-1; abundance: -; CDR3aa: CSVERQVSYNEQFF; CDR3nt: TGCAGCGTTGAACGCCAGGTCTCCTACAATGAGCAGTTCTTC
d_gene: TRBD1; j_gene: TRBJ1-6; v_gene: TRBV25-1; abundance: -; CDR3aa: CASSPTDRALPLHF; CDR3nt: TGTGCCAGCAGTCCCACGGACAGGGCCCTTCCCCTCCACTTT
d_gene: -; j_gene: TRBJ1-1; v_gene: TRBV30; abundance: -; CDR3aa: CAWSGRWGTEAFF; CDR3nt: TGTGCCTGGTCGGGACGGTGGGGCACTGAAGCTTTCTTT
d_gene: -; j_gene: TRBJ2-3; v_gene: TRBV7-9; abundance: -; CDR3aa: CASSLGTIMDTQYF; CDR3nt: TGTGCCAGCAGCCTCGGGACGATAATGGATACGCAGTATTTT
d_gene: TRBD1; j_gene: TRBJ1-1; v_gene: TRBV19; abundance: -; CDR3aa: CASIPTGQGAGTEAFF; CDR3nt: TGTGCCAGTATCCCCACGGGACAGGGGGCGGGCACTGAAGCTTTCTTT
d_gene: -; j_gene: TRBJ1-4; v_gene: TRBV7-9; abundance: -; CDR3aa: CASSLEYQTAFEKLFF; CDR3nt: TGTGCCAGCAGCTTAGAGTATCAGACAGCCTTCGAAAAACTGTTTTTT